This T cell receptor (beta chain) was retrieved from a study of T cell responses to AZD1222 COVID-19 vaccine. Using immunoSEQ multiplex PCR, the repertoire was profiled, and TCRdb retains in-frame clones only, with some absent. The sample includes around 190,000 clones, 85% to 95% of them seen just once. For this clone: As yet, its antigen is unknown.

General study points: Clonal diversity was possibly underestimated; the donors were predominantly white British and more often female. Spike-wide coverage was observed for vaccine-associated CD4 TCRs, with dominant responses at 160-218 and 743-854. Once two AZD1222 doses were given, Spike-specific TCR breadth and depth went up.

The CDR3 spans 11 residues. V lost 1 base and J 9 bases, leaving 7 bases between the germline ends. The germline V gene encodes CDR1 DFQATT and CDR2 SNEGSKA (reference sequence). The sequenced sample was peripheral blood, obtained 28 days after the second AZD1222 dose. The sequence was obtained from an adult who received the AZD1222 COVID-19 vaccine. V gene TRBV20-1 combines with J gene TRBJ1-5; D might be TRBD1 (5 bases). As DNA, the CDR3 is TGCAGTGCTAGAGCCCAGGGGCCCCAGCATTTT. Translated: CSARAQGPQHF.